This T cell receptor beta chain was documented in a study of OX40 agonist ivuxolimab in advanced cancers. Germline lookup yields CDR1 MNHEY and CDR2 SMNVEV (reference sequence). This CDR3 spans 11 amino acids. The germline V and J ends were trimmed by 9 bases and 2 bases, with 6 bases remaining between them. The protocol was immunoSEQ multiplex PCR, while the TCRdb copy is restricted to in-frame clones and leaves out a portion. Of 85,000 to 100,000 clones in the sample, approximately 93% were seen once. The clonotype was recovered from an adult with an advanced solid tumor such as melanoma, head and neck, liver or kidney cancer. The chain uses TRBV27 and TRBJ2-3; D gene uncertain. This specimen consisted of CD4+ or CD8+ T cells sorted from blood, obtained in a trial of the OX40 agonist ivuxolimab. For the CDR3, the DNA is TGTGCCAGTATGAACACAGATACGCAGTATTTT. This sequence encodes CASMNTDTQYF.